The next 6 T cell receptor beta chains were all read from a single sample in a study of CD8+ T cells in alopecia areata. Sequencing relied on a cDNA template that was reverse transcribed from extracted RNA. The protocol was immunoSEQ multiplex PCR, while the TCRdb copy is restricted to in-frame clones and leaves out a portion. The sample lists around 300,000 clones, none appearing once, the ten largest making up about 1.2%. The pooled cutaneous lymph node cells were sorted using several markers (CD4, CD8alpha, NKG2D, NKG2ACE and others). Sequenced input: CD4+ T cells sorted from a lymph node. The receptors here all came from a C3H/HeJ mouse with alopecia areata. This line is of MHC haplotype H2-k.

This clone was detected only a few times. Gene names are the mouse ones. The CDR3 end lies 4 residues beyond the end of the read and is filled in from the germline J gene. This chain links TRBV17 with TRBJ2-5; TRBD2 aligns across 8 bases. The J segment lost 0 bases and the V segment lost 5 bases, leaving 4 bases of the junction unmatched. The germline CDR1 and CDR2 sequences are MNHDT and YYDKIL. This CDR3 has 15 residues. The sequenced part of the CDR3 DNA is TGTGCTAGCAGTCCTGGGGGGTCTAACCAAGAC. This encodes CASSPGGSNQD. The whole CDR3 sequence is CASSPGGSNQDTQYF. Variable domain in full (rest from reference TRBV17 and TRBJ2-5): DTTVKQNPRYKLARVGKPVNLICSQTMNHDTMYWYQKKPNQAPKLLLFYYDKILNREADTFEKFQSSRPNNSFCSLYIGSAGLEYSAMYLCASSPGGSNQDTQYFGPGTRLLVL.

Concerning this clone: Gene names refer to mouse genes. This chain's CDR3 is CASSHGTIQDTQYF. The DNA read from the CDR3 is TGTGCCAGCAGCCACGGGACTATTCAAGAC. The chain joins TRBV5 to TRBJ2-5, with D possibly being TRBD2 (6 bases). The observed sequence ends 4 residues before the CDR3 terminus, with the missing tail filled in from the germline J gene. The CDR3 is 14 amino acids. Between the trimmed V and J ends, which lost 3 bases and 3 bases, there was a span of 10 bases. CDR1 is LGHNA, CDR2 YNLKQL, per germline (reference sequence).

This clone has a handful of counts. Gene and germline names: mouse. The read falls 4 residues short of the CDR3 end, and the missing part is taken from the germline J gene. The chain is built from TRBV31 and TRBJ2-1; tentative D call: TRBD2 (8 bases). V was cut by 1 base and J by 5 bases, with 15 bases left in between. This CDR3 has 15 residues. CDR1 is GKSSPN, CDR2 SITVG, per germline. Here the CDR3 reads CAWSPGGGLHAEQFF. The CDR3 bases that were read are TGTGCCTGGAGTCCAGGGGGGGGGCTACATGCT.

This clone was detected a few times. Mouse names are used for the genes. The read terminates 4 residues before the CDR3 end, so the remaining end is supplied by the germline J gene. The rearrangement uses TRBV13-3 and TRBJ2-5; 12 bases align to TRBD2. Germline V lookup: CDR1 NNHDY, CDR2 SYVADS. J was trimmed by 2 bases and V by 8 bases; bases with no gene match: 6. CDR3 size: 15 residues. CDR3 DNA, as far as it was read: TGTGCCAGAACCGGGACTGGGGGGTCCCAAGAC. Amino acid sequence: CARTGTGGSQD. The entire CDR3 protein reads CARTGTGGSQDTQYF.

Details on this clone: Mouse gene names and germline throughout. The covered CDR3 bases are TGTGCCTGGAGTCCCGGGACAGGTCACACA. It specifies CAWSPGTGHT. Given in full, the CDR3 is CAWSPGTGHTEVFF. This chain uses TRBV31 with TRBJ1-1; 8 bases are a match to TRBD1. From the germline J gene comes the end of the CDR3, since the read stops 4 residues before it. The junction had 4 bases not matched to a gene; V was cut back by 1 base and J by 3 bases. Germline V CDR1 and CDR2: GKSSPN, SITVG. This CDR3 region has 14 residues.

The table lists this clone with a few counts. Gene names refer to mouse genes. The CDR3 DNA, read in part, is TGCACCTGCAGTGGTCCGGGACAGGGGGCGGTCTATGCT. As protein: CTCSGPGQGAVYA. The CDR3 as a whole reads CTCSGPGQGAVYAEQFF. This chain joins TRBV1 and TRBJ2-1; 12 bases align to TRBD1. The read halts 4 residues ahead of the CDR3 end, with the missing end drawn from the germline J gene. J lost 3 bases, V lost 4 bases, and 7 bases had no gene match. CDR1 is NSQYPW, CDR2 LRSPGD, per germline (reference sequence). The CDR3 spans 17 residues.